The 18 T cell receptor beta chains given below trace back to one sample, sequenced in a study of CD8+ T cells in alopecia areata. Extraction of RNA preceded its reverse transcription into cDNA, which served as the sequencing template. Clones were read by immunoSEQ multiplex PCR, and TCRdb kept only the in-frame ones, dropping some. This table has approximately 170,000 clones, 60% to 70% appearing once. Treatment defined: oral pan-JAK inhibitor, 5-10 mg twice daily. The sequencing here drew on CD4+ T cells sorted from blood, taken at week 4, from a patient treated with tofacitinib. The origin of the receptors is a human donor with alopecia areata.

The rearrangement uses TRBV4-2 and TRBJ2-5; D gene unclear. CDR3 size: 14 residues. Trimming stripped 2 bases from V and 5 bases from J, with 12 bases between. The germline V gene encodes CDR1 LGHNA and CDR2 YNFKEQ. This chain's CDR3 is CASSQPTGVETQYF. CDR3 DNA: TGTGCCAGCAGCCAACCAACCGGAGTTGAGACCCAGTACTTC.

The CDR3 region is CARSLNPPGTGELFF. The CDR3 bases are TGTGCCAGATCTTTAAATCCCCCGGGAACCGGGGAGCTGTTTTTT. V usage is TRBV2 and J usage is TRBJ2-2, with D possibly matching TRBD2 (5 bases). Trimming cost V 9 bases and J 5 bases, with 19 bases left between them. The CDR3 runs 15 residues. Germline assignment: CDR1 SNHLY and CDR2 FYNNEI.

CDR3 sequence reads: CSVESPSEFPDTQYF. The CDR3 coding sequence is TGCAGCGTTGAATCCCCTAGCGAGTTCCCAGATACGCAGTATTTT. This chain links TRBV29-1 with TRBJ2-3; possible D gene TRBD2, 6 bases. The V end lost 2 bases, the J end lost 4 bases, and 16 bases lay between the germline ends. Germline CDR1 SQVTM, CDR2 ANQGSEA. The CDR3 is 15 amino acids.

This chain uses TRBV30 with TRBJ1-2; D unclear. The V end was cut by 3 bases, the J end by 4 bases, with 18 bases between. Germline loops: CDR1 GTSNPN, CDR2 SVGIG (reference sequence). This CDR3 region has 15 residues. CDR3 DNA sequence: TGTGCCTGGAGCGCTGGAGTCCTGAAGGGCTATGGCTACACCTTC. Its translation: CAWSAGVLKGYGYTF.

The chain carries TRBV10-3 and TRBJ2-3; 8 bases agree with TRBD1. There are 15 residues in the CDR3. Germline CDR1 ENHRY, CDR2 SYGVKD. V was clipped by 3 bases and J by 6 bases; unmatched bases: 8. CDR3 coding DNA: TGTGCCATCAGTGATCTCGGACAGGGCCCCGATACGCAGTATTTT. Translated: CAISDLGQGPDTQYF.

The chain is built from TRBV5-1 and TRBJ2-6; D gene ambiguous. This CDR3 comprises 15 residues. V gave up 0 bases and J gave up 4 bases, with 8 bases separating them. Germline assignment: CDR1 SGHRS and CDR2 YFSETQ. For the CDR3, the DNA is TGCGCCAGCAGCTTGGGGGTGAGAGGGGCCAACGTCCTGACTTTC. Protein: CASSLGVRGANVLTF.

This clone has more than one count but fewer than ten. The chain joins TRBV27 to TRBJ2-1; D possibly corresponds to TRBD1 (6 bases). The CDR3 contains 21 residues. CDR1 is MNHEY, CDR2 SMNVEV, per germline (reference sequence). The V gene lost 2 bases and the J gene lost 0 bases, with 26 bases spanning the gap. CDR3 coding DNA: TGTGCCAGCAGTTTAAACCCGGGACATCTCGTCCGTATCCCCTCCTACAATGAGCAGTTCTTC. Translation: CASSLNPGHLVRIPSYNEQFF.

The rearrangement uses TRBV27 and TRBJ2-7; 10 nucleotides match TRBD1. The germline V gene encodes CDR1 MNHEY and CDR2 SMNVEV (reference sequence). J was trimmed by 3 bases and V by 5 bases; bases with no gene match: 4. The CDR3 covers 14 residues. The CDR3 sequence is CASSVGTGVYEQYF. The DNA of the CDR3 is TGTGCCAGCAGTGTTGGGACAGGGGTCTACGAGCAGTACTTC.

This chain links TRBV25-1 with TRBJ2-1, with 8 bases that match TRBD2. CDR1 and CDR2 from the germline V gene are MGHDK and SYGVNS. The CDR3 spans 14 residues. The V gene end was trimmed by 8 bases and the J gene end by 9 bases; junction bases not matched to a gene: 12. The CDR3: CASSYPGGASEQFF. The CDR3 DNA is TGTGCCAGCTCCTACCCCGGGGGGGCTAGTGAGCAGTTCTTC.

This clone was seen a few times. The rearrangement links TRBV7-3 to TRBJ2-5; possible D gene TRBD2, 6 bases. This CDR3 contains 13 residues. Trimming removed 4 bases at V and 5 bases at J, with 11 bases between. CDR1 SGHTA and CDR2 FQGTGA come from the germline V gene. The CDR3 protein is CASSWGGRETQYF. Written as DNA, the CDR3 is TGTGCCAGCAGCTGGGGAGGTCGTGAGACCCAGTACTTC.

The chain couples TRBV18 to TRBJ2-7; D is ambiguous. The germline V gene encodes CDR1 KGHSH and CDR2 LQKENI. V lost 3 bases to trimming and J lost 3 bases, with 9 bases between them. This CDR3 spans 13 amino acids. The CDR3 sequence: CASSPYSGYEQYF. The CDR3 nucleotides read TGTGCCAGCTCACCCTATTCCGGCTACGAGCAGTACTTC.

The chain is built from TRBV29-1 and TRBJ2-5; 7 bases align to TRBD2. V shed 3 bases and J 0 bases; nucleotides not matched to a gene: 10. Germline V gene sequence: CDR1 SQVTM, CDR2 ANQGSEA. The CDR3 length is 16 residues. CDR3 in amino acids: CSVEVLAAGNQETQYF. The CDR3 nucleotides read TGCAGCGTTGAGGTACTTGCAGCGGGGAACCAAGAGACCCAGTACTTC.

This clone was observed a handful of times. The rearrangement joins TRBV23-1 to TRBJ2-7; no reliable D call. TRBV23-1 is classed as an ORF, of uncertain function. V lost 1 base and J lost 6, with 10 bases in between. There are 13 residues in the CDR3. As DNA, the CDR3 is TGCGCCAGCAGTCAATGGGCGTCAGTCGAGCAGTACTTC. Translated, it gives CASSQWASVEQYF.

The V gene is TRBV29-1, the J gene TRBJ1-3, with TRBD1 matching over 8 bases. J was trimmed by 4 bases and V by 7 bases; bases with no gene match: 9. There are 14 residues in the CDR3. CDR1 SQVTM and CDR2 ANQGSEA come from the germline V gene. CDR3 bases: TGCAGCGCTCGACAGGGGACGGGGGGAAACACCATATATTTT. Amino acids: CSARQGTGGNTIYF.

The CDR3 is CASTLIAGGTADTQYF. CDR3 nucleotide sequence: TGCGCCAGCACCCTAATAGCGGGAGGGACCGCAGATACGCAGTATTTT. The rearrangement joins TRBV5-1 to TRBJ2-3; 11 bases fit TRBD2. Germline-derived CDR1 and CDR2 are SGHRS and YFSETQ. The CDR3 contains 16 residues. Trimming at V came to 6 bases and at J to 4 bases, leaving 10 bases not matched to a gene.

The chain combines TRBV29-1 with TRBJ1-2, with D hard to call. The CDR3 has 12 amino acids. In germline, CDR1 is SQVTM, CDR2 ANQGSEA. Trimming cost V 3 bases and J 1 base, with 6 bases left between them. The CDR3 protein is CSVDVNNYGYTF. CDR3 DNA: TGCAGCGTTGATGTCAATAACTATGGCTACACCTTC.

This clone is a singleton in its sample. The V call is TRBV7-8, the J call TRBJ1-2; no firm D call. The germline V gene encodes CDR1 SGHVS and CDR2 FQNEAQ. The CDR3 runs to 12 residues. V lost 5 bases and J 8 bases, leaving 12 bases between the germline ends. The CDR3, as DNA: TGTGCCAGCAGCCCCGCAAGGGCAGGCTACACCTTC. It specifies CASSPARAGYTF. Supplemented by reference TRBV7-8 and TRBJ1-2, the full variable domain reads GAGVSQSPRYKVAKRGQDVALRCDPISGHVSLFWYQQALGQGPEFLTYFQNEAQLDKSGLPSDRFFAERPEGSVSTLKIQRTQQEDSAVYLCASSPARAGYTFGSGTRLTVV.

The V call is TRBV11-1, the J call TRBJ2-1, with D perhaps TRBD2 (5 bases). Germline CDR1 reads SGHAT; CDR2 reads FQDESV (reference sequence). CDR3 length: 16 amino acids. The V end was cut by 5 bases, the J end by 6 bases, with 20 bases between. CDR3 amino acids: CASSRTRGDIGNEQFF. CDR3 coding DNA: TGTGCCAGCAGCCGGACTCGGGGTGATATAGGCAATGAGCAGTTCTTC.